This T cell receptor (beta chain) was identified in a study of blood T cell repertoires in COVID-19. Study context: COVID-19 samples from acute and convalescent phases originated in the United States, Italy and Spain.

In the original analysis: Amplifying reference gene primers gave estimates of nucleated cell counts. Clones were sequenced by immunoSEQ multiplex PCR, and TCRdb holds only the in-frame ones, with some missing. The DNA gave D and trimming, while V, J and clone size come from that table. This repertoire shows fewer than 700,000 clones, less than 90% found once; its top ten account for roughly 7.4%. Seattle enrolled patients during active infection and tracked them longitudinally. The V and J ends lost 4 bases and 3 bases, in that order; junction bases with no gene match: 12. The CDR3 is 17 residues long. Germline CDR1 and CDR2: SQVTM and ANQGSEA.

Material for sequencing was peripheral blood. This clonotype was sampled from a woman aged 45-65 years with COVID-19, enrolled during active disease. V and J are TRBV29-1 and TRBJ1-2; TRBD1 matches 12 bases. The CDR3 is CSVVLRDRGRKDYGYTF. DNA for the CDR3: TGCAGCGTTGTACTCCGGGACAGGGGGCGTAAGGACTATGGCTACACCTTC. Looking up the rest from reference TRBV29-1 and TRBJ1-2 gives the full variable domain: SAVISQKPSRDICQRGTSLTIQCQVDSQVTMMFWYRQQPGQSLTLIATANQGSEATYESGFVIDKFPISRPNLTFSTLTVSNMSPEDSSIYLCSVVLRDRGRKDYGYTFGSGTRLTVV.